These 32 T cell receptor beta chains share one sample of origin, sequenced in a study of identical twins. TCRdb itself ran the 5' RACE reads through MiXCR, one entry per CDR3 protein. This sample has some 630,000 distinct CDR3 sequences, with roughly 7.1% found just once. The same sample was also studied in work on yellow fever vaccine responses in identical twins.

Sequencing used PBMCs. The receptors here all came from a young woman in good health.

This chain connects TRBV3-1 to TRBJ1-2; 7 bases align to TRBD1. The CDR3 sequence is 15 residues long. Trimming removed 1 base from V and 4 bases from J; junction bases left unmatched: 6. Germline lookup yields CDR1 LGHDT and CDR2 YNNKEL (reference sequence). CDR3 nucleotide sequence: TGTGCCAGCAGCCAAGGACAGGGACGTGGCTATGGCTACACCTTC. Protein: CASSQGQGRGYGYTF. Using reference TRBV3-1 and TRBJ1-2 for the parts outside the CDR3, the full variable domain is DTAVSQTPKYLVTQMGNDKSIKCEQNLGHDTMYWYKQDSKKFLKIMFSYNNKELIINETVPNRFSPKSPDKAHLNLHINSLELGDSAVYFCASSQGQGRGYGYTFGSGTRLTVV.

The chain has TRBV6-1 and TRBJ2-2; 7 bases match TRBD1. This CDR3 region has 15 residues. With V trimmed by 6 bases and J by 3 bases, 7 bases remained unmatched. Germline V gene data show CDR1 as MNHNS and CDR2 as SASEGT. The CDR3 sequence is CASSLGQTYTGELFF. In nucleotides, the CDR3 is TGTGCCAGCAGCCTGGGACAGACCTACACCGGGGAGCTGTTTTTT.

DNA of the CDR3: TGTGCCATCAAATCGAGCGGGATAAAAACAGATACGCAGTATTTT. Protein product: CAIKSSGIKTDTQYF. The chain employs TRBV10-3 and TRBJ2-3, with TRBD2 matching over 7 bases. The germline V gene encodes CDR1 ENHRY and CDR2 SYGVKD. The junction had 10 bases not matched to a gene; V was cut back by 7 bases and J by 3 bases. The CDR3 spans 15 residues.

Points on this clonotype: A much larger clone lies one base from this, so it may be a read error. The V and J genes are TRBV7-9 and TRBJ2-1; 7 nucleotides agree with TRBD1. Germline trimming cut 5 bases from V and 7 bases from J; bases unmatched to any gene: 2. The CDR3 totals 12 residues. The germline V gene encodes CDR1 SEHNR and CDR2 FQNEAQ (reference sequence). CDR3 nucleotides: TGTGCCAGCAGCGACAGGGAGAATGAGCAGTTCTTC. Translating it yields CASSDRENEQFF.

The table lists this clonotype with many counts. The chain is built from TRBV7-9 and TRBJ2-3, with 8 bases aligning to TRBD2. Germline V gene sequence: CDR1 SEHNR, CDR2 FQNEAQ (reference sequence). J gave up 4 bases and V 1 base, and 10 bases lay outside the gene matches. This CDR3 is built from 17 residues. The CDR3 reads CASSLDVGGGSADTQYF. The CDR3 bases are TGTGCCAGCAGCTTAGACGTCGGGGGGGGTTCAGCAGATACGCAGTATTTT.

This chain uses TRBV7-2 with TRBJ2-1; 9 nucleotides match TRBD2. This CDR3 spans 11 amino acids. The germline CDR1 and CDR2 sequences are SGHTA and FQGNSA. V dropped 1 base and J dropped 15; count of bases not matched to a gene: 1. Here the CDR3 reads CASSLGGRGFF. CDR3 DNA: TGTGCCAGCAGCTTAGGCGGGAGGGGGTTCTTC.

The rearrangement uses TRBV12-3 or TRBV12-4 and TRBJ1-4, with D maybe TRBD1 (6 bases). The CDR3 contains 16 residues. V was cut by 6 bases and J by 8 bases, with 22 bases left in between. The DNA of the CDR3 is TGTGCCAGCAGCCCGAGATCCCGGGACATGGGCGAAAAACTGTTTTTT. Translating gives CASSPRSRDMGEKLFF.

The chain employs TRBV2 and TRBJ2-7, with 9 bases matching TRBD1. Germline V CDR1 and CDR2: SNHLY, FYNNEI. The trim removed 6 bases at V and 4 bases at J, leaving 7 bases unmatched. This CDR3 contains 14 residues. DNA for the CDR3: TGTGCCAGCAGGGGGGACAGGGAGGCATACGAGCAGTACGTC. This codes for CASRGDREAYEQYV.

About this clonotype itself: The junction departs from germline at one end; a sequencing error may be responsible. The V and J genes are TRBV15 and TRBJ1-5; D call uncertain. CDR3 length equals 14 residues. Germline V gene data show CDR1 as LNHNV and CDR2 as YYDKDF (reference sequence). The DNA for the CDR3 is TGTGCCACCAGTGGTGCGATTAGCAATAAGCCCCAGCATTTT. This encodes CATSGAISNKPQHF.

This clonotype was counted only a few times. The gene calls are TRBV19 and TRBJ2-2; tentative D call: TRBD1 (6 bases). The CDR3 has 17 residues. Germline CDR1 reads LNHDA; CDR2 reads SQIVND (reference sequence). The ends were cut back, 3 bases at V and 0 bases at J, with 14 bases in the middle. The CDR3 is CASSIGGQRTNTGELFF. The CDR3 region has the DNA TGTGCCAGTAGTATTGGGGGACAACGAACGAACACCGGGGAGCTGTTTTTT. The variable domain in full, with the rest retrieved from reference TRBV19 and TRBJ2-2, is DGGITQSPKYLFRKEGQNVTLSCEQNLNHDAMYWYRQDPGQGLRLIYYSQIVNDFQKGDIAEGYSVSREKKESFPLTVTSAQKNPTAFYLCASSIGGQRTNTGELFFGEGSRLTVL.

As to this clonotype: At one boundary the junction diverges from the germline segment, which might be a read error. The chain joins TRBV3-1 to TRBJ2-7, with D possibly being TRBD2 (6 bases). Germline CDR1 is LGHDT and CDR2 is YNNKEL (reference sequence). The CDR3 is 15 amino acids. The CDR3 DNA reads TGTGCCTGCAGCCCCGAGAAGGGCGGGAACTACGAGCAGTACTTC. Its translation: CACSPEKGGNYEQYF.

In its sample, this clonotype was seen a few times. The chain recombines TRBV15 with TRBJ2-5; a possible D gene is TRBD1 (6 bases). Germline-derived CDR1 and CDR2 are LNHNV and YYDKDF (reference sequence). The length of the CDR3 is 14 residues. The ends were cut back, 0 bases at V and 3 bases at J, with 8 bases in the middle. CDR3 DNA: TGTGCCACCAGCAGAGATCACAGGGAAGAGACCCAGTACTTC. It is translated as CATSRDHREETQYF. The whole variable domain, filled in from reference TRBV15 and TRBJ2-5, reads DAMVIQNPRYQVTQFGKPVTLSCSQTLNHNVMYWYQQKSSQAPKLLFHYYDKDFNNEADTPDNFQSRRPNTSFCFLDIRSPGLGDTAMYLCATSRDHREETQYFGPGTRLLVL.

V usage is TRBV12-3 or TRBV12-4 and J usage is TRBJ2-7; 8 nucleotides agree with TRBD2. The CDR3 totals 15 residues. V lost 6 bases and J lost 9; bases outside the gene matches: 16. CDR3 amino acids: CASSGLAGSFLAQYF. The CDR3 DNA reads TGTGCCAGCAGCGGATTAGCGGGATCTTTTTTGGCGCAGTACTTC.

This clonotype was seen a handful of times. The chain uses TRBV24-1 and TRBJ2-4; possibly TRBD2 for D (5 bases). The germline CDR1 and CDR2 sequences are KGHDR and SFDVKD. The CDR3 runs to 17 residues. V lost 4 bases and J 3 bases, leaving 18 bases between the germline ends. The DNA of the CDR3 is TGTGCCACCAGTGACACTCCCCGGACTGGCCTCAAAAACATTCAGTACTTC. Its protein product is CATSDTPRTGLKNIQYF.

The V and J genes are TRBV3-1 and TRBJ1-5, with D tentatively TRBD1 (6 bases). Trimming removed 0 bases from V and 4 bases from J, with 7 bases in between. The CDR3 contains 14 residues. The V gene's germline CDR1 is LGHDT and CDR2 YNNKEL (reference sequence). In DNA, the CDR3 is TGTGCCAGCAGCCAAGAGACAGGTAATCAGCCCCAGCATTTT. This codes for CASSQETGNQPQHF. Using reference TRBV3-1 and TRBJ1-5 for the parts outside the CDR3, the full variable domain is DTAVSQTPKYLVTQMGNDKSIKCEQNLGHDTMYWYKQDSKKFLKIMFSYNNKELIINETVPNRFSPKSPDKAHLNLHINSLELGDSAVYFCASSQETGNQPQHFGDGTRLSIL.

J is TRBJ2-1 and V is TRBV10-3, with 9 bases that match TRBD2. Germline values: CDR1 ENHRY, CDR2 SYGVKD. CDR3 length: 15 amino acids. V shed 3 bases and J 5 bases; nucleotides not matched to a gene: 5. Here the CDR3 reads CAISDSGSLNNEQFF. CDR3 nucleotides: TGTGCCATCAGTGATAGCGGGAGCCTTAACAATGAGCAGTTCTTC.

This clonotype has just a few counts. Here the CDR3 DNA reads TGTGCCAGCAGTTACTCGCGATCCGGGACCCTAGCAACAGATACGCAGTATTTT. It yields the protein CASSYSRSGTLATDTQYF. The rearrangement links TRBV6-5 to TRBJ2-3; either TRBD1 or TRBD2 may fit D (5 bases each). The CDR3 sequence is 18 residues long. Germline loops: CDR1 MNHEY, CDR2 SVGAGI. The V and J ends lost 0 bases and 3 bases respectively, with 19 bases between them.

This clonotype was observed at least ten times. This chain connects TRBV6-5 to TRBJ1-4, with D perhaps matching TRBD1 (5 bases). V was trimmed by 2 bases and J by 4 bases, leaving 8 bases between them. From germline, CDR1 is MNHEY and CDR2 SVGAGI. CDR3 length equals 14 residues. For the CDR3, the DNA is TGTGCCAGCAGTTACGGGGGGTTTAATGAAAAACTGTTTTTT. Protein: CASSYGGFNEKLFF.

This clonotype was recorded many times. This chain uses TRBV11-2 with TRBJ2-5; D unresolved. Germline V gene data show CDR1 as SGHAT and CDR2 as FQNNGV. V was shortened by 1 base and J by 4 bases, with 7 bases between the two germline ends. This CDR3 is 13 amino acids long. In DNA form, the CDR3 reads TGTGCCAGCAGCTTAGGAGTGGGAGAGACCCAGTACTTC. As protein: CASSLGVGETQYF.

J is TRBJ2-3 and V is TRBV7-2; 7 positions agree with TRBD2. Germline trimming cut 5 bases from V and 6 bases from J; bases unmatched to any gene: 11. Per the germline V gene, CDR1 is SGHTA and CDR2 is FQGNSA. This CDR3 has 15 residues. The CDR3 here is CASSARDYRTDTQYF. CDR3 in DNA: TGTGCCAGCAGCGCGAGGGACTACAGAACCGATACGCAGTATTTT.

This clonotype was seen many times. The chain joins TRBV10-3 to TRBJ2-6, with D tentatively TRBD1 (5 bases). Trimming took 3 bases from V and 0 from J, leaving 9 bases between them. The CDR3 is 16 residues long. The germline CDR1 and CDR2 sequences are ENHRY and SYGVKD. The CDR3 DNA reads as TGTGCCATCAGTGAAAGGGGTAGCTCTGGGGCCAACGTCCTGACTTTC. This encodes CAISERGSSGANVLTF.

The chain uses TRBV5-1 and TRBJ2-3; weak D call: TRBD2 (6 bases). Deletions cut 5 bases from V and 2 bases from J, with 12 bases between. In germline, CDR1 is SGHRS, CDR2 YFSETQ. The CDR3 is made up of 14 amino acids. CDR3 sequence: CASRRDGLTDTQYF. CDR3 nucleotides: TGCGCCAGCAGGCGGGACGGACTCACAGATACGCAGTATTTT.

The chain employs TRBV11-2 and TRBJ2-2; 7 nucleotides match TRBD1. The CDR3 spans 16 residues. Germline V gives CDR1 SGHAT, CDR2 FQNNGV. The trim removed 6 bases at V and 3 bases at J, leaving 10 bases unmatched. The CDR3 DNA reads TGTGCCAGCAGGAGTCTCCGGGACAGTTACACCGGGGAGCTGTTTTTT. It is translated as CASRSLRDSYTGELFF. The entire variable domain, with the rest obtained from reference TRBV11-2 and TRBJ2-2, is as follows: EAGVAQSPRYKIIEKRQSVAFWCNPISGHATLYWYQQILGQGPKLLIQFQNNGVVDDSQLPKDRFSAERLKGVDSTLKIQPAKLEDSAVYLCASRSLRDSYTGELFFGEGSRLTVL.

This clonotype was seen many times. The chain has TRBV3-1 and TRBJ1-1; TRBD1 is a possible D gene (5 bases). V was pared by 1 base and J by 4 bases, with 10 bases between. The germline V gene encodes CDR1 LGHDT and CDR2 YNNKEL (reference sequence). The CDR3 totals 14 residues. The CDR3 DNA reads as TGTGCCAGCAGCCAAGGGGGGAGGAGCACTGAAGCTTTCTTT. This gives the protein CASSQGGRSTEAFF.

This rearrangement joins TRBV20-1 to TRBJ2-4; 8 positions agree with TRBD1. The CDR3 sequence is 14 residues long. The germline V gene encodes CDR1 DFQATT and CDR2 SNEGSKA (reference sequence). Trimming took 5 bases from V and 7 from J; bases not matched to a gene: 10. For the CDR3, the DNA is TGCAGTGCTTTAGCCCAACAGGGGGTGAACATTCAGTACTTC. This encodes CSALAQQGVNIQYF.

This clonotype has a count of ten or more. The CDR3 region has the DNA TGTGCCAGCAGTTTACTAGCGGGAGGGCCCATTGAGCAGTACTTC. Protein: CASSLLAGGPIEQYF. This chain uses TRBV27 with TRBJ2-7; 12 bases fit TRBD2. J lost 7 bases, V lost 2 bases, and 6 bases had no gene match. Germline assignment: CDR1 MNHEY and CDR2 SMNVEV (reference sequence). The CDR3 runs to 15 residues.

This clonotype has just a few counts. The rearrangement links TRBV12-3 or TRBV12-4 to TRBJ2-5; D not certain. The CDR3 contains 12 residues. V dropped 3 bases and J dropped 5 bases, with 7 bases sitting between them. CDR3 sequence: CASSFDWETQYF. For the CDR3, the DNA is TGTGCCAGCAGTTTCGATTGGGAGACCCAGTACTTC.

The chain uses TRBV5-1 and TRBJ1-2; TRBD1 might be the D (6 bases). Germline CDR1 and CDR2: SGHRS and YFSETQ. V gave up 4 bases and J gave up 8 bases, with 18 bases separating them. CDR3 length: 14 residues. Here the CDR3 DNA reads TGCGCCAGCAGCCCCTCACAGGGTGCATACGGCTACACCTTC. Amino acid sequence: CASSPSQGAYGYTF.

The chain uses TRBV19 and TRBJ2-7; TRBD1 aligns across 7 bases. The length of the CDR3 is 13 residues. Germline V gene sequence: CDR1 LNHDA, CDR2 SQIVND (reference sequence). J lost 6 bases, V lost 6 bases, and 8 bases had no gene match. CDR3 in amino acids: CASSLDRDAEQYF. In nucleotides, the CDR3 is TGTGCCAGTAGCCTCGACAGGGATGCCGAGCAGTACTTC.

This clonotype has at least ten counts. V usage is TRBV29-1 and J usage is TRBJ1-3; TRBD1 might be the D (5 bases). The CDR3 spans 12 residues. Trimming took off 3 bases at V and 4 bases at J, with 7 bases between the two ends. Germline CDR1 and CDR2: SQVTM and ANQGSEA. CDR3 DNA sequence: TGCAGCGTTGACGGGGGAGGAAACACCATATATTTT. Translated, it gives CSVDGGGNTIYF. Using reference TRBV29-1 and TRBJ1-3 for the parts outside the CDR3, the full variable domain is SAVISQKPSRDICQRGTSLTIQCQVDSQVTMMFWYRQQPGQSLTLIATANQGSEATYESGFVIDKFPISRPNLTFSTLTVSNMSPEDSSIYLCSVDGGGNTIYFGEGSWLTVV.

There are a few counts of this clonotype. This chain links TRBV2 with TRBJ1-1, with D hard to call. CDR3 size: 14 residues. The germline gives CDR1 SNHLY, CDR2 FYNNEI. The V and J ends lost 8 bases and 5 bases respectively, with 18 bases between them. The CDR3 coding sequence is TGTGCCAGCGGCAACGAGGTAATTGGGACTGAAGCTTTCTTT. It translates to CASGNEVIGTEAFF. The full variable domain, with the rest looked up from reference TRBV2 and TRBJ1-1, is EPEVTQTPSHQVTQMGQEVILRCVPISNHLYFYWYRQILGQKVEFLVSFYNNEISEKSEIFDDQFSVERPDGSNFTLKIRSTKLEDSAMYFCASGNEVIGTEAFFGQGTRLTVV.

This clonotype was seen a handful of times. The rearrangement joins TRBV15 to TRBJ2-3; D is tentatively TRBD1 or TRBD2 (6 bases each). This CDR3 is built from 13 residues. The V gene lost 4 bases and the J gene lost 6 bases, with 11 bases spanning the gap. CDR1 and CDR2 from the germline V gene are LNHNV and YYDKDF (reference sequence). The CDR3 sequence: CATSKKGGDTQYF. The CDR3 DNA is TGTGCCACCAGCAAAAAAGGGGGGGATACGCAGTATTTT.